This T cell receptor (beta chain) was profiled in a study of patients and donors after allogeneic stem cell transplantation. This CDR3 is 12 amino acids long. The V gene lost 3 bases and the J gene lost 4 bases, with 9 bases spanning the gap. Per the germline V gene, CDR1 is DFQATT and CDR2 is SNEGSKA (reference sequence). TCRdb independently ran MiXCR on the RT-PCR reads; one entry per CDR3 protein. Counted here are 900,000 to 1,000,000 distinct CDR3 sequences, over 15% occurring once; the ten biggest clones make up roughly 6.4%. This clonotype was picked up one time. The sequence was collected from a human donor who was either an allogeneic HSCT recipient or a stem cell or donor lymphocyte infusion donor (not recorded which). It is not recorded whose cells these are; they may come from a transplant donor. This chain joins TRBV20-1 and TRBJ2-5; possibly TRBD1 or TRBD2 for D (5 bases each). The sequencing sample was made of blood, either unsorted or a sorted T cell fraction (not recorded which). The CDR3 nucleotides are TGCAGTGCTAGCGGTGGGACAGAGACCCAGTACTTC. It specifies CSASGGTETQYF.